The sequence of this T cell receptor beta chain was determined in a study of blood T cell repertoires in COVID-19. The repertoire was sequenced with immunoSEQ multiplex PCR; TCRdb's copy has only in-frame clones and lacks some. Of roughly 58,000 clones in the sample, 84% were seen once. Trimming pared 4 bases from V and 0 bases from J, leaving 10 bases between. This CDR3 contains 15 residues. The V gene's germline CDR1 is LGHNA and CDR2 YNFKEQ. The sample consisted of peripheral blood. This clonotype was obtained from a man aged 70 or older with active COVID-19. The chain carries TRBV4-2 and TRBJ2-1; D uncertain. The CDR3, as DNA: TGTGCCAGCAGCCCCCGCGCGAGCTCCTACAATGAGCAGTTCTTC. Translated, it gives CASSPRASSYNEQFF.